This TCR beta chain was identified during a study of shared clonotypes between healthy human individuals. Clones were sequenced by immunoSEQ multiplex PCR, and TCRdb holds only the in-frame ones, with some missing. This sample has around 500,000 clones, with 70% to 85% found just once. CDR3 length: 14 residues. Trimming stripped 0 bases from V and 1 base from J, with 7 bases between. From germline, CDR1 is SGDLS and CDR2 YYNGEE. This clonotype was obtained from a woman in her forties in good health. Some clones in this sample may be carry-over from other donors' samples. The source material was PBMCs. This rearrangement joins TRBV9 to TRBJ1-1; D might be TRBD1 (5 bases). The CDR3, as DNA: TGTGCCAGCAGCGTAGACCAGGGGAACACTGAAGCTTTCTTT. This encodes CASSVDQGNTEAFF. The full variable domain, completed using reference TRBV9 and TRBJ1-1, is DSGVTQTPKHLITATGQRVTLRCSPRSGDLSVYWYQQSLDQGLQFLIQYYNGEERAKGNILERFSAQQFPDLHSELNLSSLELGDSALYFCASSVDQGNTEAFFGQGTRLTVV.